The 3 T cell receptor beta chains given below trace back to one sample, sequenced in a study of regulatory T cells in long-lasting Graves disease. Researchers made TCR beta libraries by using iRepertoire HTBI primers and running Arm-PCR on CDR3 regions. TCRdb ran MiXCR on the multiplex PCR reads and lists one entry per CDR3 protein. The table shows around 400,000 distinct CDR3 sequences, with approximately 12% occurring only once. Time point indicated: newly diagnosed GD, antithyroid drugs for less than 3 months. PBMC RNA served as the TCR library source. The same sample was also used in a study of T cells in Graves' hyperthyroidism and ophthalmopathy.

Sequenced material: peripheral blood mononuclear cells (PBMCs), taken at new diagnosis, from a patient treated with antithyroid drugs. The receptor set was obtained from a woman aged 18-29 years with Graves disease.

This clonotype has only one observation. This rearrangement joins TRBV9 to TRBJ1-4; D possibly corresponds to TRBD1 (5 bases). V gave up 4 bases and J gave up 5 bases, with 15 bases separating them. Germline V gives CDR1 SGDLS, CDR2 YYNGEE. There are 15 residues in the CDR3. The CDR3 DNA is TGTGCCAGCAGCATAACCGGGACGGGAAATGAAAAACTGTTTTTT. Its protein product is CASSITGTGNEKLFF.

This clonotype was seen at least ten times. The chain recombines TRBV5-1 with TRBJ2-3; D is perhaps TRBD2 (6 bases). Trimming shortened V by 3 bases and J by 0 bases, and 17 bases separated the two germline ends. The CDR3 spans 17 residues. The germline CDR1 and CDR2 sequences are SGHRS and YFSETQ. The CDR3 spells CASSWDSTGESTDTQYF. In DNA form, the CDR3 reads TGCGCCAGCAGCTGGGACTCCACGGGGGAGAGCACAGATACGCAGTATTTT.

This chain joins TRBV4-1 and TRBJ2-3; D remains unclear. Germline lookup yields CDR1 MGHRA and CDR2 YSYEKL. Trimming pared 4 bases from V and 5 bases from J, leaving 22 bases between. The CDR3 has 17 amino acids. The CDR3 bases are TGCGCCAGCAGCCCCGGGCCCGATGAGGAGCCGAGAGATACGCAGTATTTT. Encoded protein: CASSPGPDEEPRDTQYF.